Below, 20 T cell receptor beta chains from the same sample are listed, as sequenced in a study of response to subunit inactivated influenza vaccine. A single record per CDR3 protein comes from TCRdb applying MiXCR to the RT-PCR reads. The sample lists 500,000 to 600,000 distinct CDR3 sequences, about 11% seen once, with approximately 10% in the top ten. These sequences were also reported in another study, on T cells expressing NK-cell markers. From that paper: cDNA encoding TCR beta was synthesized via 5'RACE template switching incorporating UMIs.

Source: PBMCs from blood, taken on the day of vaccination. Source of these receptors: a man in his forties or fifties who received an inactivated influenza vaccine.

The genes are TRBV20-1 and TRBJ2-1, with D perhaps TRBD1 (5 bases). Germline V lookup: CDR1 DFQATT, CDR2 SNEGSKA (reference sequence). V lost 1 base, J lost 8 bases, and 18 bases lay in between. The CDR3 runs to 15 residues. The CDR3 loop is CSARVFRVRLHEQFF. The CDR3 nucleotides are TGCAGTGCTAGAGTCTTCAGGGTTCGTCTTCATGAGCAGTTCTTC.

The chain combines TRBV6-1 with TRBJ2-7; 7 nucleotides align to TRBD1. Trimming took 8 bases from V and 3 from J; bases not matched to a gene: 16. The CDR3 consists of 16 residues. Per germline, CDR1 MNHNS and CDR2 SASEGT. The CDR3 loop is CASSPRQGPKGYEQYF. The CDR3 DNA reads TGTGCCAGCTCCCCCCGACAGGGCCCCAAGGGCTACGAGCAGTACTTC.

This clonotype has ten or more counts. The chain is built from TRBV12-3 or TRBV12-4 and TRBJ2-2, with D unresolved. V was pared by 0 bases and J by 7 bases, with 6 bases between. The length of the CDR3 is 13 residues. The CDR3 DNA reads TGTGCCAGCAGTTTAGCGACGGGCGGGGAGCTGTTTTTT. It specifies CASSLATGGELFF.

This clonotype occurred a few times. The CDR3 is CACLRKRSLGEAFF. DNA of the CDR3: TGTGCCTGCCTTAGGAAGCGATCCCTGGGGGAAGCTTTCTTT. The chain employs TRBV30 and TRBJ1-1; D remains ambiguous. Germline V gene data show CDR1 as GTSNPN and CDR2 as SVGIG (reference sequence). V was clipped by 6 bases and J by 8 bases, with 22 bases between them. CDR3 length equals 14 residues.

This clonotype was counted only a few times. V and J are TRBV7-9 and TRBJ1-3, with unresolved D. V was pared by 5 bases and J by 3 bases, with 14 bases between. Germline V gene lookup returns CDR1 SEHNR and CDR2 FQNEAQ (reference sequence). This CDR3 has 15 amino acids. This CDR3 is CASSPTKARGNTIYF. As DNA, the CDR3 is TGTGCCAGCAGCCCAACAAAGGCCCGTGGAAACACCATATATTTT.

This sequence joins TRBV5-1 and TRBJ1-2, with TRBD1 matching 9 bases. Unmatched junction bases numbered 18, after V lost 1 base and J lost 8 bases. Germline CDR1 and CDR2: SGHRS and YFSETQ. The CDR3 totals 18 residues. DNA for the CDR3: TGCGCCAGCAGCTTGACAGGGGGCGCGACACCAATACGCCAAGGCTACACCTTC. Its translation is CASSLTGGATPIRQGYTF.

The chain employs TRBV18 and TRBJ2-7, with D possibly matching TRBD2 (5 bases). Trimming removed 1 base from V and 3 bases from J, with 10 bases in between. The V gene's germline CDR1 is KGHSH and CDR2 LQKENI. CDR3 size: 14 residues. The CDR3, as DNA: TGTGCCAGCTCACCACGACGGGGATACTACGAGCAGTACTTC. Amino acids: CASSPRRGYYEQYF.

The J gene is TRBJ2-2, the V gene TRBV7-6, with 11 bases fitting TRBD2. Losses at the gene ends were 1 base for V and 7 bases for J; bases not matched to a gene: 5. Germline-derived CDR1 and CDR2 are SGHVS and FNYEAQ. The CDR3 extends over 16 amino acids. This chain's CDR3 is CASSLELAGAGGELFF. The CDR3, as DNA: TGTGCCAGCAGCTTAGAACTAGCGGGGGCCGGCGGGGAGCTGTTTTTT.

The chain is built from TRBV5-1 and TRBJ2-6, with TRBD1 identical over 7 bases. The CDR3 runs 16 residues. Trimming cost V 4 bases and J 2 bases; bases outside gene matches: 6. Germline CDR1 SGHRS, CDR2 YFSETQ. In DNA form, the CDR3 reads TGCGCCAGCAGCCCCGGACAGGAGGCTGGGGCCAACGTCCTGACTTTC. It translates to CASSPGQEAGANVLTF.

The V and J genes are TRBV5-1 and TRBJ1-2; TRBD1 aligns across 7 bases. Germline-derived CDR1 and CDR2 are SGHRS and YFSETQ. Unmatched junction bases numbered 8, after V lost 4 bases and J lost 2 bases. There are 15 residues in the CDR3. CDR3 residues: CASSRSGQKNYGYTF. Written as DNA, the CDR3 is TGCGCCAGCAGCCGCTCGGGACAGAAAAACTATGGCTACACCTTC.

This clonotype was seen only a few times. The rearrangement joins TRBV7-2 to TRBJ2-7; unclear D gene. The V gene's germline CDR1 is SGHTA and CDR2 FQGNSA. Trimming cost V 2 bases and J 4 bases, with 6 bases left between them. The CDR3 has 12 amino acids. The DNA for the CDR3 is TGTGCCAGCAGCTTATTCGGGTACGAGCAGTACTTC. It yields the protein CASSLFGYEQYF. Together with reference TRBV7-2 and TRBJ2-7, the CDR3 gives the full variable domain: GAGVSQSPSNKVTEKGKDVELRCDPISGHTALYWYRQSLGQGLEFLIYFQGNSAPDKSGLPSDRFSAERTGGSVSTLTIQRTQQEDSAVYLCASSLFGYEQYFGPGTRLTVT.

This clonotype was seen only a few times. The chain employs TRBV4-1 and TRBJ2-7; D might be TRBD1 or TRBD2, each matching 5 bases. V lost 0 bases and J lost 1, with 10 bases in between. Germline V gene lookup returns CDR1 MGHRA and CDR2 YSYEKL. This CDR3 has 15 residues. This CDR3 reads CASSQDWGISYEQYF. Here the CDR3 DNA reads TGCGCCAGCAGCCAAGATTGGGGGATTTCCTACGAGCAGTACTTC.

This clonotype was seen repeatedly, ten times or more. This sequence joins TRBV5-1 and TRBJ2-3; the match to TRBD2 covers 14 bases. Germline trimming cut 3 bases from V and 5 bases from J; bases unmatched to any gene: 5. The length of the CDR3 is 16 residues. CDR1 SGHRS and CDR2 YFSETQ come from the germline V gene. This chain's CDR3 is CASSSGLAGAKDTQYF. CDR3 bases: TGCGCCAGCAGCTCGGGACTAGCGGGAGCAAAAGATACGCAGTATTTT.

In its sample, this clonotype was seen a few times. The chain couples TRBV20-1 to TRBJ2-7, with 7 bases identical to TRBD1. This CDR3 spans 12 amino acids. Germline V lookup: CDR1 DFQATT, CDR2 SNEGSKA (reference sequence). Germline trimming cut 6 bases from V and 5 bases from J; bases unmatched to any gene: 7. CDR3 DNA: TGCAGTGCCCGAAGACAGGGAGACGAGCAGTACTTC. It codes for CSARRQGDEQYF.

The chain combines TRBV7-6 with TRBJ2-1; 10 nucleotides match TRBD2. This CDR3 is built from 17 residues. Germline CDR1 and CDR2: SGHVS and FNYEAQ. V dropped 3 bases and J dropped 5; count of bases not matched to a gene: 10. The CDR3: CASSFPRTSGPNNEQFF. In DNA form, the CDR3 reads TGTGCCAGCAGCTTCCCTAGGACTAGCGGACCGAACAATGAGCAGTTCTTC.

The chain joins TRBV20-1 to TRBJ2-3; TRBD2 is a possible D gene (6 bases). Looked up from germline, CDR1 is DFQATT and CDR2 is SNEGSKA (reference sequence). The CDR3 loop spans 14 amino acids. V lost 1 base, J lost 2 bases, and 10 bases lay in between. CDR3 nucleotide sequence: TGCAGTGCTAGAGTGGGGGGAGTCACAGATACGCAGTATTTT. Translating it yields CSARVGGVTDTQYF.

This clonotype was seen many times. The rearrangement uses TRBV7-2 and TRBJ2-3; perhaps TRBD2 as D (5 bases). The CDR3 runs 13 residues. From germline, CDR1 is SGHTA and CDR2 FQGNSA. V lost 9 bases, J lost 0 bases, and 10 bases lay in between. This CDR3 is CASRTVSTDTQYF. CDR3 coding DNA: TGTGCCAGTAGGACTGTTAGCACAGATACGCAGTATTTT.

This clonotype was detected only a few times. This rearrangement joins TRBV20-1 to TRBJ2-7; 12 bases fit TRBD2. V gave up 6 bases and J gave up 5 bases; unmatched junction bases: 20. CDR1 is DFQATT and CDR2 is SNEGSKA in the germline V gene (reference sequence). The CDR3 has 18 amino acids. DNA of the CDR3: TGCAGTGCCGCGGCCTTTGGACTAGCGGGAAAAGGGGTCCACGAGCAGTACTTC. As protein: CSAAAFGLAGKGVHEQYF.

The chain has TRBV7-9 and TRBJ2-7; 7 nucleotides line up with TRBD1. This CDR3 spans 17 amino acids. The V segment lost 5 bases and the J segment 1 base; nucleotides outside the gene matches: 14. CDR1 SEHNR and CDR2 FQNEAQ come from the germline V gene (reference sequence). CDR3 residues: CASSPPGYPQGSYEQYF. In DNA, the CDR3 is TGTGCCAGCAGCCCGCCCGGATACCCACAGGGGTCCTACGAGCAGTACTTC.

A few counts support this clonotype. V and J are TRBV7-2 and TRBJ2-7; 7 nucleotides agree with TRBD1. Germline V CDR1 and CDR2: SGHTA, FQGNSA. J was trimmed by 3 bases and V by 5 bases; bases with no gene match: 7. The CDR3 runs to 14 residues. The CDR3 DNA sequence: TGTGCCAGCAGCCGAACCGGGACAGACTACGAGCAGTACTTC. This encodes CASSRTGTDYEQYF.